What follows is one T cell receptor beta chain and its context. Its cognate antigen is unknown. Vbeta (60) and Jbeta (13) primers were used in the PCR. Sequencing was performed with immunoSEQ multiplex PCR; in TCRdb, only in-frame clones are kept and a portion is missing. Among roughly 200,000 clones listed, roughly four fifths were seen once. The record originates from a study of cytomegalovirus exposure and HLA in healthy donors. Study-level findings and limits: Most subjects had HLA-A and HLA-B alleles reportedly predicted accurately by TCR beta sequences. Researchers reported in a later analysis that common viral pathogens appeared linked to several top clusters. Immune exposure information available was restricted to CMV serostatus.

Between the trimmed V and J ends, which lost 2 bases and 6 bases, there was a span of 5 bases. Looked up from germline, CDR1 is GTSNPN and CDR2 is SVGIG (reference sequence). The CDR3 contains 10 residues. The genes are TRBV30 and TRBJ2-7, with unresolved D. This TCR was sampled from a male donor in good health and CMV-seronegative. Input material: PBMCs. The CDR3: CAWSLGEQYF. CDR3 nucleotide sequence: TGTGCCTGGAGTCTAGGCGAGCAGTACTTC.